Each of the 23 T cell receptor beta chains below was sequenced from the same sample in a study of blood T cells in healthy people across ages. The authors ran a second PCR of about 7 to 11 cycles using a sample-barcoded 5' primer and a J-beta primer mix. TCRdb itself ran the 5' RACE reads through MiXCR, one entry per CDR3 protein. The data show roughly 1,500,000 distinct CDR3 sequences, with about 40% seen just once and 7.9% held by the top ten. What was sequenced was blood. The source of these receptors is a woman under 30 in good health.

The chain links TRBV14 to TRBJ1-2; 10 bases are shared with TRBD1. This CDR3 is built from 16 residues. V gave up 4 bases and J gave up 6 bases; unmatched junction bases: 11. Germline values: CDR1 SGHDN, CDR2 FVKESK. CDR3 coding DNA: TGTGCCAGCAGCCCCCGGGACAGGGGACCACCTGATGGCTACACCTTC. Protein product: CASSPRDRGPPDGYTF.

The CDR3 DNA sequence: TGTGCCAGCAGCTTAAAAAGGCCCAATGAGCAGTTCTTC. It encodes CASSLKRPNEQFF. The chain joins TRBV5-6 to TRBJ2-1; no firm D call. The CDR3 totals 13 residues. The germline gives CDR1 SGHDT, CDR2 YYEEEE. Trimming stripped 2 bases from V and 6 bases from J, with 9 bases between.

V gene TRBV2 combines with J gene TRBJ2-1, with no clear D. Germline V gene lookup returns CDR1 SNHLY and CDR2 FYNNEI. The V end was cut by 7 bases, the J end by 13 bases, with 23 bases between. The CDR3 has 14 residues. In DNA form, the CDR3 reads TGTGCCAGCAACCCAGGCCAGCAGCAGGCGTCCCAGTTCTTC. This translates into CASNPGQQQASQFF. Combining the CDR3 with reference TRBV2 and TRBJ2-1 gives the whole variable domain EPEVTQTPSHQVTQMGQEVILRCVPISNHLYFYWYRQILGQKVEFLVSFYNNEISEKSEIFDDQFSVERPDGSNFTLKIRSTKLEDSAMYFCASNPGQQQASQFFGPGTRLTVL.

This chain uses TRBV7-8 with TRBJ1-2; TRBD1 is a possible D gene (5 bases). V lost 4 bases and J lost 4, with 19 bases in between. CDR3 length equals 16 residues. Germline lookup yields CDR1 SGHVS and CDR2 FQNEAQ. CDR3 in DNA: TGTGCCAGCAGCTCCCGGGACGGGGTCAGTGGCTATGGCTACACCTTC. Translating it yields CASSSRDGVSGYGYTF.

This rearrangement joins TRBV11-2 to TRBJ2-3; tentative D call: TRBD1 (6 bases). The CDR3 spans 15 residues. V was pared by 0 bases and J by 2 bases, with 9 bases between. Germline lookup yields CDR1 SGHAT and CDR2 FQNNGV. The CDR3 region is CASSLDWGPTDTQYF. CDR3 in DNA: TGTGCCAGCAGCTTAGATTGGGGGCCCACAGATACGCAGTATTTT. Looking up the rest from reference TRBV11-2 and TRBJ2-3 gives the full variable domain: EAGVAQSPRYKIIEKRQSVAFWCNPISGHATLYWYQQILGQGPKLLIQFQNNGVVDDSQLPKDRFSAERLKGVDSTLKIQPAKLEDSAVYLCASSLDWGPTDTQYFGPGTRLTVL.

With respect to this clonotype: A much larger clone lies a single base off, so this may be a read error. For the CDR3, the DNA is TGCGCCAGCAGCCAAGGGTTAGGGGACAATGAGCAGTACTTC. This codes for CASSQGLGDNEQYF. This chain connects TRBV4-1 to TRBJ2-7, with D possibly being TRBD1 (6 bases). The V end lost 1 base, the J end lost 7 bases, and 14 bases lay between the germline ends. Per the germline V gene, CDR1 is MGHRA and CDR2 is YSYEKL. This CDR3 comprises 14 residues.

The rearrangement uses TRBV29-1 and TRBJ1-3; D unresolved. This CDR3 has 13 residues. The germline V gene encodes CDR1 SQVTM and CDR2 ANQGSEA. Trimming left V 4 bases short and J 0 bases short, with 7 bases between. Here the CDR3 reads CSVVGSSGNTIYF. The CDR3 DNA reads as TGCAGCGTTGTGGGCAGCTCTGGAAACACCATATATTTT.

The chain uses TRBV5-1 and TRBJ1-1; D unresolved. The CDR3 spans 12 residues. CDR1 is SGHRS, CDR2 YFSETQ, per germline. Deletions cut 3 bases from V and 8 bases from J, with 11 bases between. This CDR3 reads CASSSDGPEAFF. DNA of the CDR3: TGCGCCAGCAGCTCGGACGGCCCGGAAGCTTTCTTT.

The V gene is TRBV10-3, the J gene TRBJ2-4, with D unresolved. The CDR3 is made up of 13 amino acids. With 3 bases removed from V and 6 bases from J, the gap between germline ends came to 9 bases. Germline V gene data show CDR1 as ENHRY and CDR2 as SYGVKD. DNA for the CDR3: TGTGCCATCAGTGACTCAGGTGTAAACATTCAGTACTTC. Protein: CAISDSGVNIQYF.

The chain is built from TRBV3-1 and TRBJ1-5, with D perhaps TRBD1 (5 bases). This CDR3 is built from 14 residues. The V gene's germline CDR1 is LGHDT and CDR2 YNNKEL (reference sequence). V was trimmed by 4 bases and J by 5 bases, leaving 12 bases between them. CDR3 residues: CASSPLAGHQPQHF. The CDR3, as DNA: TGTGCCAGCAGCCCCCTAGCAGGGCATCAGCCCCAGCATTTT.

This clonotype was seen a few times. The V gene is TRBV29-1, the J gene TRBJ2-5, with D uncertain. The tail of the sequence fits TRBJ2-7 better, so the J call may be wrong. Germline CDR1 is SQVTM and CDR2 is ANQGSEA. The CDR3 has 11 residues. The CDR3 sequence: CSVGLTREQYF. CDR3 nucleotide sequence: TGCAGCGTTGGACTGACTCGCGAGCAGTACTTC.

At least ten counts were recorded for this clonotype. The V and J genes are TRBV10-3 and TRBJ2-3; 7 nucleotides match TRBD2. Germline V CDR1 and CDR2: ENHRY, SYGVKD. The V and J ends lost 4 bases and 2 bases, in that order; junction bases with no gene match: 6. This CDR3 contains 15 residues. CDR3 coding DNA: TGTGCCATCAGTGGGGCTAGCGGAGCCACAGATACGCAGTATTTT. Residues: CAISGASGATDTQYF.

The chain carries TRBV20-1 and TRBJ2-5; TRBD2 matches 10 bases. Per germline, CDR1 DFQATT and CDR2 SNEGSKA (reference sequence). This CDR3 is built from 14 residues. V was clipped by 6 bases and J by 2 bases; unmatched bases: 6. The CDR3 sequence is CSARPAGGQETQYF. DNA of the CDR3: TGCAGTGCCAGACCAGCGGGGGGGCAAGAGACCCAGTACTTC.

This clonotype has a count of ten or more. The chain carries TRBV20-1 and TRBJ2-3; TRBD2 agrees at 11 bases. Germline V lookup: CDR1 DFQATT, CDR2 SNEGSKA (reference sequence). The V and J ends lost 0 bases and 6 bases, in that order; junction bases with no gene match: 8. This CDR3 region has 16 residues. The CDR3 sequence is CSARDASSGRRDTQYF. CDR3 DNA: TGCAGTGCTAGAGATGCGTCTAGCGGGAGGAGGGATACGCAGTATTTT.

The chain recombines TRBV30 with TRBJ2-7; D is perhaps TRBD1 or TRBD2 (5 bases each). Germline V gene sequence: CDR1 GTSNPN, CDR2 SVGIG (reference sequence). This CDR3 region has 11 residues. Trimming stripped 6 bases from V and 3 bases from J, with 9 bases between. This CDR3 is CACGTVYEQYF. The DNA for the CDR3 is TGTGCCTGCGGGACGGTCTACGAGCAGTACTTC.

This clonotype was recorded a few times. The V gene is TRBV20-1, the J gene TRBJ2-7; 7 nucleotides line up with TRBD2. CDR3 length: 15 amino acids. V trimming: 2 bases; J trimming: 5 bases; junction bases outside the gene matches: 12. Germline lookup yields CDR1 DFQATT and CDR2 SNEGSKA (reference sequence). The CDR3 spells CSARWSGRGPDEQYF. The CDR3, as DNA: TGCAGTGCTAGATGGTCGGGGAGGGGTCCGGACGAGCAGTACTTC.

This clonotype was seen only a few times. This chain joins TRBV4-1 and TRBJ2-1, with 7 positions matching TRBD2. Germline CDR1 reads MGHRA; CDR2 reads YSYEKL. V gave up 1 base and J gave up 4 bases; unmatched junction bases: 1. The CDR3 is made up of 14 amino acids. As DNA, the CDR3 is TGCGCCAGCAGCCAAGCAGCGGGGTACAATGAGCAGTTCTTC. It yields the protein CASSQAAGYNEQFF.

For this clonotype: It may be a read error: a sequence one base away is much more abundant. This chain links TRBV4-1 with TRBJ2-7; D perhaps matches TRBD1 (6 bases). The CDR3 covers 15 residues. From germline, CDR1 is MGHRA and CDR2 YSYEKL. This CDR3 reads CTSSLQYRDVYEQYF. CDR3 coding DNA: TGCACCAGCAGCCTGCAATACAGGGATGTATACGAGCAGTACTTC.

This clonotype was seen a few times. The V call is TRBV27, the J call TRBJ1-2, with 7 bases fitting TRBD1. This CDR3 contains 16 residues. Germline trimming cut 5 bases from V and 5 bases from J; bases unmatched to any gene: 14. Germline V lookup: CDR1 MNHEY, CDR2 SMNVEV (reference sequence). In nucleotides, the CDR3 is TGTGCCAGCAGTCGACAGGGTGCTATACCTGCATATGGCTACACCTTC. Amino acid sequence: CASSRQGAIPAYGYTF.

This clonotype was seen only a few times. The chain employs TRBV29-1 and TRBJ2-1, with a tentative D call TRBD1 (6 bases). CDR1 is SQVTM and CDR2 is ANQGSEA in the germline V gene. The CDR3 has 13 residues. V was clipped by 4 bases and J by 5 bases, with 12 bases between them. CDR3 bases: TGCAGCGTTGCCAACACAGGGAACAATGAGCAGTTCTTC. This gives the protein CSVANTGNNEQFF.

This CDR3 is CSALSTGGGEKLFF. CDR3 DNA sequence: TGCAGTGCCCTTTCGACAGGGGGGGGTGAAAAACTGTTTTTT. This sequence joins TRBV20-1 and TRBJ1-4, with TRBD1 matching over 9 bases. The CDR3 length is 14 residues. J lost 7 bases, V lost 6 bases, and 9 bases had no gene match. The germline V gene has CDR1 DFQATT and CDR2 SNEGSKA (reference sequence).

The chain combines TRBV7-9 with TRBJ1-5, with D tentatively TRBD1 (5 bases). The CDR3 consists of 14 residues. V lost 4 bases to trimming and J lost 7 bases, with 14 bases between them. Germline lookup yields CDR1 SEHNR and CDR2 FQNEAQ (reference sequence). The CDR3 spells CASSSGQGLQPQHF. Here the CDR3 DNA reads TGTGCCAGCAGCTCGGGGCAGGGTCTCCAGCCCCAGCATTTT.

The V call is TRBV6-5, the J call TRBJ2-1; TRBD2 matches at 11 bases. Trimming at V came to 6 bases and at J to 13 bases, leaving 14 bases not matched to a gene. Germline V CDR1 and CDR2: MNHEY, SVGAGI. This CDR3 spans 15 amino acids. DNA for the CDR3: TGTGCCAGCAGCCCGACTAGCGGGACGGACAAGGACCAGTTCTTC. This gives the protein CASSPTSGTDKDQFF.